What follows are 16 T cell receptor beta chains derived from one specimen sequenced in a study of cytomegalovirus exposure and HLA in healthy donors. PCR was performed using 60 Vbeta and 13 Jbeta primers. Clones were read by immunoSEQ multiplex PCR, and TCRdb kept only the in-frame ones, dropping some. The profile shows under 110,000 clones, under 80% of them singletons. The sample comprised PBMCs. These receptors all come from a middle-aged man in good health and CMV-seronegative.

This clone was recorded a few times. V and J are TRBV7-6 and TRBJ2-3; 8 bases map to TRBD2. Germline CDR1 SGHVS, CDR2 FNYEAQ. The V segment lost 4 bases and the J segment 1 base; nucleotides outside the gene matches: 7. The CDR3 loop spans 16 amino acids. The CDR3 is CASSSSLAGGTDTQYF. CDR3 nucleotides: TGTGCCAGCAGCTCCTCCCTAGCGGGTGGCACAGATACGCAGTATTTT. The variable domain in full, with the rest retrieved from reference TRBV7-6 and TRBJ2-3, is GAGVSQSPRYKVTKRGQDVALRCDPISGHVSLYWYRQALGQGPEFLTYFNYEAQQDKSGLPNDRFSAERPEGSISTLTIQRTEQRDSAMYRCASSSSLAGGTDTQYFGPGTRLTVL.

The chain combines TRBV5-4 with TRBJ1-1; D may be TRBD1 (5 bases). The germline CDR1 and CDR2 sequences are SGHNT and YYREEE (reference sequence). The CDR3 spans 15 residues. V was cut by 4 bases and J by 4 bases, with 17 bases left in between. The CDR3 sequence: CASSKKLTGLTEAFF. The CDR3 bases are TGTGCCAGCAGCAAGAAACTTACAGGTCTCACTGAAGCTTTCTTT. Together with reference TRBV5-4 and TRBJ1-1, the CDR3 gives the full variable domain: ETGVTQSPTHLIKTRGQQVTLRCSSQSGHNTVSWYQQALGQGPQFIFQYYREEENGRGNFPPRFSGLQFPNYSSELNVNALELDDSALYLCASSKKLTGLTEAFFGQGTRLTVV.

The V call is TRBV28, the J call TRBJ1-4, with 9 bases matching TRBD1. The V and J ends lost 2 bases and 0 bases, in that order; junction bases with no gene match: 10. Germline CDR1 is MDHEN and CDR2 is SYDVKM. The CDR3 runs to 19 residues. The CDR3 nucleotides are TGTGCCAGCAGTTTAATCTTCGGGACAGGGAGTACAACTAATGAAAAACTGTTTTTT. It specifies CASSLIFGTGSTTNEKLFF.

J is TRBJ2-7 and V is TRBV6-1, with TRBD2 matching over 11 bases. The CDR3 is 15 residues long. The junction had 7 bases not matched to a gene; V was cut back by 8 bases and J by 1 base. The germline gives CDR1 MNHNS, CDR2 SASEGT. This CDR3 is CASRVTSGGSYEQYV. In DNA, the CDR3 is TGTGCCAGCCGTGTAACTAGCGGGGGTTCCTACGAGCAGTACGTC.

V is TRBV19 and J is TRBJ2-7, with 8 nucleotides matching TRBD1. CDR1 LNHDA and CDR2 SQIVND come from the germline V gene (reference sequence). The length of the CDR3 is 17 residues. Germline trimming cut 1 base from V and 3 bases from J; bases unmatched to any gene: 11. The chain's CDR3 is CASSIGVPGQANYEQYV. The CDR3 DNA reads as TGTGCCAGTAGTATAGGGGTCCCGGGACAGGCCAACTACGAGCAGTACGTC.

The V and J genes are TRBV18 and TRBJ1-1; 12 positions match TRBD1. V was pared by 5 bases and J by 5 bases, with 9 bases of the junction left unmatched. Germline lookup yields CDR1 KGHSH and CDR2 LQKENI. This CDR3 is 16 amino acids long. The DNA of the CDR3 is TGTGCCAGCTCAAGCCCGGGACAGGGGGCGCGGACTGAAGCTTTCTTT. Residues: CASSSPGQGARTEAFF.

The rearrangement links TRBV7-2 to TRBJ1-2; D possibly corresponds to TRBD1 (6 bases). The CDR3 extends over 15 amino acids. Looked up from germline, CDR1 is SGHTA and CDR2 is FQGNSA. The V gene lost 1 base and the J gene lost 5 bases, with 14 bases spanning the gap. Here the CDR3 DNA reads TGTGCCAGCAGCTTAGACTGGACAGCGATGTATGGCTACACCTTC. Translated: CASSLDWTAMYGYTF.

This clone was counted between two and nine times. The V gene is TRBV5-4, the J gene TRBJ2-5; D might be TRBD2 (5 bases). This CDR3 comprises 13 residues. The germline V and J ends were trimmed by 2 bases and 5 bases, with 10 bases remaining between them. From germline, CDR1 is SGHNT and CDR2 YYREEE (reference sequence). The CDR3 here is CASSLEREETQYF. The CDR3 DNA is TGTGCCAGCAGCTTAGAAAGGGAGGAGACCCAGTACTTC.

The rearrangement links TRBV2 to TRBJ1-6, with 9 bases matching TRBD1. CDR3 size: 14 residues. After removal of 4 bases from V and 8 bases from J, the junction contained 3 bases not matched to a gene. Looked up from germline, CDR1 is SNHLY and CDR2 is FYNNEI. This CDR3 is CASSADRGYSPLHF. The CDR3 nucleotides are TGTGCCAGCAGTGCGGACAGGGGTTATTCACCCCTCCACTTT.

J is TRBJ2-1 and V is TRBV9; TRBD1 might be the D (5 bases). This CDR3 is built from 14 residues. V shed 6 bases and J shed 4 bases, with 14 bases lying between them. From germline, CDR1 is SGDLS and CDR2 YYNGEE. The CDR3 loop reads CASKSMDTYNEQFF. DNA for the CDR3: TGTGCCAGCAAATCGATGGACACGTACAATGAGCAGTTCTTC.

Only a few counts were recorded for this clone. The chain couples TRBV2 to TRBJ1-1, with D uncertain. Trimming took 4 bases from V and 4 from J, leaving 7 bases between them. Germline V gene sequence: CDR1 SNHLY, CDR2 FYNNEI. The CDR3 extends over 12 amino acids. CDR3 loop: CASSAESTEAFF. In DNA, the CDR3 is TGTGCCAGCAGTGCTGAGTCCACTGAAGCTTTCTTT.

This clone was detected once. V and J are TRBV19 and TRBJ1-2; weak D call: TRBD1 (5 bases). The V gene lost 6 bases and the J gene lost 8 bases, with 19 bases spanning the gap. The CDR3 runs to 14 residues. Germline lookup yields CDR1 LNHDA and CDR2 SQIVND (reference sequence). DNA of the CDR3: TGTGCCAGTAGCCTCGCGGGGGGAGTTGAGGGCTACACCTTC. This gives the protein CASSLAGGVEGYTF.

The chain couples TRBV9 to TRBJ1-1, with D perhaps matching TRBD1 (6 bases). This CDR3 has 12 residues. V was cut by 0 bases and J by 10 bases, with 10 bases left in between. Germline V gene lookup returns CDR1 SGDLS and CDR2 YYNGEE. Here the CDR3 DNA reads TGTGCCAGCAGCGTAGTGGGGGCCCGAGCTTTCTTT. It is translated as CASSVVGARAFF. Looking up the rest from reference TRBV9 and TRBJ1-1 gives the full variable domain: DSGVTQTPKHLITATGQRVTLRCSPRSGDLSVYWYQQSLDQGLQFLIQYYNGEERAKGNILERFSAQQFPDLHSELNLSSLELGDSALYFCASSVVGARAFFGQGTRLTVV.

The chain uses TRBV5-6 and TRBJ2-3, with 7 bases identical to TRBD2. V trimming: 1 base; J trimming: 4 bases; junction bases outside the gene matches: 9. This CDR3 spans 16 amino acids. Looked up from germline, CDR1 is SGHDT and CDR2 is YYEEEE. CDR3 nucleotide sequence: TGTGCCAGCAGCTTGCGGCGGGGGAAGGGCGCAGATACGCAGTATTTT. Translated, it gives CASSLRRGKGADTQYF.

The chain joins TRBV7-2 to TRBJ1-5; unclear D gene. Trimming removed 4 bases at V and 0 bases at J, with 10 bases between. This CDR3 has 15 residues. Germline V lookup: CDR1 SGHTA, CDR2 FQGNSA. CDR3 DNA sequence: TGTGCCAGCAGCTCTCAGGCTTCTAGCAATCAGCCCCAGCATTTT. This encodes CASSSQASSNQPQHF.

CDR3 coding DNA: TGTGCCAGCAGCTTAGCCTCTCTCGGTTCACCCCTCCACTTT. It encodes CASSLASLGSPLHF. The chain carries TRBV11-2 and TRBJ1-6; D unresolved. Germline assignment: CDR1 SGHAT and CDR2 FQNNGV. The CDR3 totals 14 residues. V was clipped by 1 base and J by 9 bases, with 10 bases between them.